This T cell receptor beta chain was sequenced in a study of immune heterogeneity within non-small cell lung tumors. TCR beta CDR3 was amplified by multiplex PCR, first round about 10 cycles, 32 V and 13 J primers. Using its own MiXCR run on the multiplex PCR reads, TCRdb lists one record per CDR3 protein. The sample has approximately 2,000 distinct CDR3 sequences; approximately 29% are singletons. Template came from bulk tumor genomic DNA, at approximately 600 ng per sample. Every primary tumor yielded several biopsies, spaced far apart, that were taken during surgery. Those enrolled were patients newly diagnosed with untreated non-small cell lung cancer and undergoing curative surgery. CDR1 and CDR2 (germline): SQVTM, ANQGSEA. This CDR3 spans 13 amino acids. On this clonotype itself: Its antigen remains unknown. The junction departs from germline at one end; a sequencing error may be responsible.

The study, taken as a whole, reports: Recurrence of identical dominant CDR3 beta clonotypes was observed across tumor sites within a patient, alongside site-unique high-frequency clones.

The material sequenced was lung tumor tissue. The chain combines TRBV29-1 with TRBJ1-2; D is perhaps TRBD1 (6 bases). The receptor's source is a man aged 55 to 70 with non-small cell lung cancer. CDR3 region: CSLAGRGGLGDTF. The CDR3 DNA sequence: TGCAGCCTTGCTGGCAGGGGCGGACTTGGCGACACCTTC. Full variable domain (outside the CDR3, taken from reference TRBV29-1 and TRBJ1-2): SAVISQKPSRDICQRGTSLTIQCQVDSQVTMMFWYRQQPGQSLTLIATANQGSEATYESGFVIDKFPISRPNLTFSTLTVSNMSPEDSSIYLCSLAGRGGLGDTFGSGTRLTVV.